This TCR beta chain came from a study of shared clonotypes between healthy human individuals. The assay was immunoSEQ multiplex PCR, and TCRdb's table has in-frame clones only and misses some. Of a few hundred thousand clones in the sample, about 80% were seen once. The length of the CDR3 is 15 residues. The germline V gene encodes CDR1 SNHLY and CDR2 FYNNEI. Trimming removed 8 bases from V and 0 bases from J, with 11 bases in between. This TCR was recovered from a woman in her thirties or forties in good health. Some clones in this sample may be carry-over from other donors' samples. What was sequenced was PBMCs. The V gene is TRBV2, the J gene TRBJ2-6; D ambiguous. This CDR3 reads CASGVWGSGANVLTF. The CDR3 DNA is TGTGCCAGCGGGGTATGGGGCTCTGGGGCCAACGTCCTGACTTTC.